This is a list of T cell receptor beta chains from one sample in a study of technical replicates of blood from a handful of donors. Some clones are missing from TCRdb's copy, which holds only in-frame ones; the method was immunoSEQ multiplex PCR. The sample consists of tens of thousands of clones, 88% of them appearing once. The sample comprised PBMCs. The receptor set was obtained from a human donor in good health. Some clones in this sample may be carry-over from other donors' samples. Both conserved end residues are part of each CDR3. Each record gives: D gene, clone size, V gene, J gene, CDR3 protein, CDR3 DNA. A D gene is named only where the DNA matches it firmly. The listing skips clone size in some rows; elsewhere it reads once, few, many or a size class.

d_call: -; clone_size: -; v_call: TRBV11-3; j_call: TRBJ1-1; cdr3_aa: CASSRQVNTEAFF; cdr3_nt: TGTGCCAGCAGCAGACAGGTGAACACTGAAGCTTTCTTT
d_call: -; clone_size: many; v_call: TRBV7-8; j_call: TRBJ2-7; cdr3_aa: CASRTAGLYEQYF; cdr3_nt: TGTGCCAGCAGAACAGCGGGTTTATACGAGCAGTACTTC
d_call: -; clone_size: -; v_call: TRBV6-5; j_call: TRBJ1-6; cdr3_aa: CASSYGGFGSGSPLHF; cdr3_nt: TGTGCCAGCAGTTACGGCGGTTTCGGGTCGGGTTCACCCCTCCACTTT
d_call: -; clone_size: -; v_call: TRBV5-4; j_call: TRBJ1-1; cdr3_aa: CASSLGQRNTEAFF; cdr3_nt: TGTGCCAGCAGCTTGGGACAGAGAAACACTGAAGCTTTCTTT
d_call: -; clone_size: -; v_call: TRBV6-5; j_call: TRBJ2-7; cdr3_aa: CASSGKFYEQYF; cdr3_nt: TGTGCCAGCAGCGGGAAATTCTACGAGCAGTACTTC
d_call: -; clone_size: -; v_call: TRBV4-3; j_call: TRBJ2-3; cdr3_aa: CASSQSAGAAGDTQYF; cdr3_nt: TGCGCCAGCAGCCAATCGGCGGGGGCCGCGGGGGATACGCAGTATTTT
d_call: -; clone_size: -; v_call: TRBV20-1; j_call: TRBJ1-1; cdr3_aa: CSASPGTEAFF; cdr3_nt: TGCAGTGCTTCTCCGGGGACTGAAGCTTTCTTT
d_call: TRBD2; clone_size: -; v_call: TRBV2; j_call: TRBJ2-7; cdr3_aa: CASMREATYEQYF; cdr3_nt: TGTGCCAGCATGCGGGAGGCAACCTACGAGCAGTACTTC
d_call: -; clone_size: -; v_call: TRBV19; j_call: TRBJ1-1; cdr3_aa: CASRSTGTGAFF; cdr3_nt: TGTGCCAGTAGATCAACAGGAACCGGAGCTTTCTTT
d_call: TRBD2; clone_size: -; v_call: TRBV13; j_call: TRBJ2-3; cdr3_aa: CASSPRSGGRTDTQYF; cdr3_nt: TGTGCCAGCAGCCCCCGTTCCGGGGGGAGGACAGATACGCAGTATTTT
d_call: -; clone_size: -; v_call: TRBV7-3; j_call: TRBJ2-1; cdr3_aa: CASSPATRREQFF; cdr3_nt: TGTGCCAGCAGCCCCGCGACTAGGAGGGAGCAGTTCTTC
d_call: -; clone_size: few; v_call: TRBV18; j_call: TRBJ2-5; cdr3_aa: CASSGTSTSSETQYF; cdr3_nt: TGTGCCAGCTCAGGGACATCGACTAGCAGCGAGACCCAGTACTTC
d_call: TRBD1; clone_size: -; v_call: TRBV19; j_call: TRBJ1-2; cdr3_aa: CASSIQGARGYTF; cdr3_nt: TGTGCCAGTAGTATACAGGGGGCAAGGGGCTACACCTTC
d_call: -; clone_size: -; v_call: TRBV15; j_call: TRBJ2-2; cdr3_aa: CATSQPRLTGELFF; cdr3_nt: TGTGCCACCAGTCAGCCTCGACTAACCGGGGAGCTGTTTTTT
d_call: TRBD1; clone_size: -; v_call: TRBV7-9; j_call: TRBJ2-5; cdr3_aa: CASSVGTAKETQYF; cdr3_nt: TGTGCCAGCAGCGTCGGGACAGCAAAAGAGACCCAGTACTTC
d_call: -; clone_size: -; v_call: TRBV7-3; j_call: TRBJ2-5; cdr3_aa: CASSFHGGEETQYF; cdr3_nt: TGTGCCAGCAGCTTCCATGGCGGAGAAGAGACCCAGTACTTC
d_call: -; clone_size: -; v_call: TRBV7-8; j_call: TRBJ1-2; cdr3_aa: CASSLAPDRINYGYTF; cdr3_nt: TGTGCCAGCAGCTTAGCGCCGGACAGAATAAACTATGGCTACACCTTC
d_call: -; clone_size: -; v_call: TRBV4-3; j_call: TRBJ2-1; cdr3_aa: CASSQEVSRNNEQFF; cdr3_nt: TGCGCCAGCAGCCAAGAAGTGTCCAGAAACAATGAGCAGTTCTTC
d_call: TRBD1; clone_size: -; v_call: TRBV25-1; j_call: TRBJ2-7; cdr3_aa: CASSFRGTGVDEQYF; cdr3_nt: TGTGCCAGCAGTTTTAGGGGGACAGGGGTCGACGAGCAGTACTTC
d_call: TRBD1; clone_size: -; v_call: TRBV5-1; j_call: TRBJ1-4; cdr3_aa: CASSSDRGVGNEKLFF; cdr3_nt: TGCGCCAGCAGCTCGGACAGGGGAGTTGGGAATGAAAAACTGTTTTTT
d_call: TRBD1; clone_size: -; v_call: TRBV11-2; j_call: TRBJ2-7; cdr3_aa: CASSGNRGFGDEQYF; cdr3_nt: TGTGCCAGCAGCGGGAACAGGGGGTTCGGCGACGAGCAGTACTTC
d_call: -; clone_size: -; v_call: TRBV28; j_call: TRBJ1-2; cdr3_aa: CASAAGARYGYTF; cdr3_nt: TGTGCCAGCGCAGCGGGGGCGCGCTATGGCTACACCTTC
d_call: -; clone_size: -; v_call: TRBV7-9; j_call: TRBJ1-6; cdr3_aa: CASSLYNSPLHF; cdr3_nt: TGTGCCAGCAGCCTTTATAATTCACCCCTCCACTTT
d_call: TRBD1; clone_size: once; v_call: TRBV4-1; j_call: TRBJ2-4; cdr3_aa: CASSQVDRGSAKNIQYF; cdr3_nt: TGCGCCAGCAGCCAAGTGGACAGGGGGTCTGCCAAAAACATTCAGTACTTC
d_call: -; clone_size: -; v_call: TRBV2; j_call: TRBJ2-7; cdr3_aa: CASSDRGTYEQYF; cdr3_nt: TGTGCCAGCAGTGACAGGGGAACCTACGAGCAGTACTTC
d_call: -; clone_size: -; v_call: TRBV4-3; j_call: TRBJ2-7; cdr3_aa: CASSSDGGGGTKYEQYF; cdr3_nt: TGCGCCAGCAGCTCCGACGGAGGGGGGGGTACTAAATACGAGCAGTACTTC
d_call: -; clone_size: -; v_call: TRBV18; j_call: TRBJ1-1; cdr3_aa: CASSTINSNTEAFF; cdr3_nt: TGTGCCAGCTCAACGATAAACTCGAACACTGAAGCTTTCTTT
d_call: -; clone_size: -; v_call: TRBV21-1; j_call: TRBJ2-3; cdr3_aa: CASSKGLEGTDTQYF; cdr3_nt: TGTGCCAGCAGCAAGGGACTAGAGGGCACAGATACGCAGTATTTT
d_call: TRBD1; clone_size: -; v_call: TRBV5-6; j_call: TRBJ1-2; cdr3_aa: CASSLVDRVLSRGYTF; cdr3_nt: TGTGCCAGCAGCTTGGTGGACAGGGTTCTTTCACGGGGCTACACCTTC
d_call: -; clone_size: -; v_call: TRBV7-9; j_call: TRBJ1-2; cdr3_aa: CASSLIDYGYTF; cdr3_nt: TGTGCCAGCAGTCTAATCGACTACGGCTACACCTTC
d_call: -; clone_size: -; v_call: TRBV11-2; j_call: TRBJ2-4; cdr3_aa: CASSLAPGDKNIQYF; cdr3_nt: TGTGCCAGCAGCTTAGCTCCAGGGGACAAAAACATTCAGTACTTC
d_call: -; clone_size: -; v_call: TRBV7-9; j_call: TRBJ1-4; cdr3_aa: CASSARYGEKLFF; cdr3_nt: TGTGCCAGCAGCGCGAGGTACGGGGAAAAACTGTTTTTT
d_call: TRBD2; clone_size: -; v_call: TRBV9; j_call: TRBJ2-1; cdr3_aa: CASTQSGTSSYNEQFF; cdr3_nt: TGTGCCAGCACTCAGAGCGGGACTAGCTCCTACAATGAGCAGTTCTTC
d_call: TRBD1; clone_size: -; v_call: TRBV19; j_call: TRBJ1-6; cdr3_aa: CASSVQGQGNSPLHF; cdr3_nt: TGTGCCAGTAGTGTCCAAGGACAGGGTAATTCACCCCTCCACTTT
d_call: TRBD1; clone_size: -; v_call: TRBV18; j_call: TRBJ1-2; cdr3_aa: CASSQTGGDYGYTF; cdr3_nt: TGTGCCAGCTCACAGACAGGGGGCGACTATGGCTACACCTTC
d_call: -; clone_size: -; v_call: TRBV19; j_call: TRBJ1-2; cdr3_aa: CASSPPGVGAGYTF; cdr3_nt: TGTGCCAGTAGTCCTCCCGGCGTGGGGGCAGGCTACACCTTC
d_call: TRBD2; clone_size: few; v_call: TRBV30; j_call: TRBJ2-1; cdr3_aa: CAWGPSGVHNEQFF; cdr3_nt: TGTGCCTGGGGCCCTAGCGGAGTTCACAATGAGCAGTTCTTC
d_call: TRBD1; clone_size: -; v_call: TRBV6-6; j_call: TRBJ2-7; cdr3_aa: CASRTYRGYSYEQYF; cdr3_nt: TGTGCCAGCAGAACCTACAGGGGTTACTCCTACGAGCAGTACTTC
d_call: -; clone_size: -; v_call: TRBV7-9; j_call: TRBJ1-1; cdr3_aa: CASSFGDSGNTEAFF; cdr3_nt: TGTGCCAGCAGCTTCGGCGACAGTGGGAACACTGAAGCTTTCTTT
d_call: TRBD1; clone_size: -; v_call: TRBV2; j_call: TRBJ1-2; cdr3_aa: CANLGQNYGYTF; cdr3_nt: TGTGCCAACTTGGGACAGAACTATGGCTACACCTTC
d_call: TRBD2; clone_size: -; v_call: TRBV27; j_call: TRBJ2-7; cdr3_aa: CASSWGAGAGYEQYF; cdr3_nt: TGTGCCAGCAGTTGGGGAGCGGGAGCAGGATACGAGCAGTACTTC
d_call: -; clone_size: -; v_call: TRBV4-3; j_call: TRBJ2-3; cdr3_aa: CASSQNRADTQYF; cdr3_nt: TGCGCCAGCAGCCAGAACAGGGCAGATACGCAGTATTTT
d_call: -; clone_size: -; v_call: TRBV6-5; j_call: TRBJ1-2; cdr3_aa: CASSYSRAGEGSGYTF; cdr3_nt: TGTGCCAGCAGTTACTCGAGGGCAGGGGAGGGTAGTGGCTACACCTTC
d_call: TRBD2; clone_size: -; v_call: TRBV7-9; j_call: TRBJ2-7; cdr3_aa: CASSPTSGSLEQYF; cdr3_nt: TGTGCCAGCAGCCCGACTAGCGGGAGCCTCGAGCAGTACTTC
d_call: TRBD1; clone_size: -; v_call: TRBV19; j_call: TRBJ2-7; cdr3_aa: CASSITTGTFSYEQYF; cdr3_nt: TGTGCCAGTAGTATTACGACAGGGACGTTCTCCTACGAGCAGTACTTC
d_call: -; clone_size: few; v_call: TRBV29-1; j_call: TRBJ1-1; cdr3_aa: CSAEDRNTEAFF; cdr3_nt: TGCAGCGCTGAGGACAGGAACACTGAAGCTTTCTTT
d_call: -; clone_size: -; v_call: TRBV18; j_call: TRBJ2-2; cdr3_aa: CASSPLAPNTGELFF; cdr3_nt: TGTGCCAGCTCACCACTAGCCCCGAACACCGGGGAGCTGTTTTTT
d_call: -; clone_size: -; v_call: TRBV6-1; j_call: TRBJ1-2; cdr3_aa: CASSARTSSSNYGYTF; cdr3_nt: TGTGCCAGCAGTGCCCGGACAAGCTCCTCTAACTATGGCTACACCTTC
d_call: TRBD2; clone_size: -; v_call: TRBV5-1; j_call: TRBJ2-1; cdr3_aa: CASSLLAGGLNNEQFF; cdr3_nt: TGCGCCAGCAGCCTGTTAGCGGGGGGGCTTAACAATGAGCAGTTCTTC
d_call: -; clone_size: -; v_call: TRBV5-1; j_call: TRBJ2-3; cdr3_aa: CASSLLVATDTQYF; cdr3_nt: TGCGCCAGCAGCTTGTTGGTAGCGACAGATACGCAGTATTTT
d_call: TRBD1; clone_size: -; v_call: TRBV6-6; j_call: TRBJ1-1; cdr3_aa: CASSSRATGDTEAFF; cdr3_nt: TGTGCCAGCAGCAGCCGTGCGACAGGGGACACTGAAGCTTTCTTT
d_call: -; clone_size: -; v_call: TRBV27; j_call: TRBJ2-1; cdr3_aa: CASSLVSSYNEQFF; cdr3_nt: TGTGCCAGCAGTTTAGTGAGCTCCTACAATGAGCAGTTCTTC
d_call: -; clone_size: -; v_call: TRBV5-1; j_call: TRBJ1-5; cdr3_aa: CASSWGVNQPQHF; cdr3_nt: TGCGCCAGCAGCTGGGGCGTCAATCAGCCCCAGCATTTT